This section outlines one T cell receptor (beta chain) sequence together with its context. Its matching antigen is unknown. The data originate from a study of cytomegalovirus exposure and HLA in healthy donors. Study conclusions and caveats: Later on, a genetic analysis was performed. It linked a missense variant in DCLRE1C with V- and J-gene trimming of TCR beta. Analyses of presence/absence relied on an assumption of roughly uniform sequencing depth across donors.

CDR3 size: 12 residues. Deletions cut 5 bases from V and 6 bases from J, with 11 bases between. The germline gives CDR1 LNHDA, CDR2 SQIVND (reference sequence). The PCR used 60 Vbeta and 13 Jbeta primers. Sequenced by immunoSEQ multiplex PCR; TCRdb stores in-frame clones only, minus some. The profile covers roughly 200,000 clones, with roughly 90% appearing a single time and about 1.1% taken by the ten largest. Sequenced material: PBMCs. This chain links TRBV19 with TRBJ2-7; a possible D gene is TRBD2 (5 bases). This sequence was found in a boy between 2 and 10 years old in good health and CMV-seronegative. The CDR3 nucleotides read TGTGCCAGTAGTGCCTCGAGGGCCGAGCAGTACTTC. This sequence encodes CASSASRAEQYF.